A single T cell receptor beta chain is shown here with its context. The sample belongs to a study of CD8 T cells in Susac syndrome. Reverse transcription of roughly 0.5 to 1 ug RNA was carried out with random hexamers. TCRdb used MiXCR to reprocess the immunoSEQ multiplex PCR reads, holding one entry per CDR3 protein. The table lists 95,000 to 150,000 distinct CDR3 sequences, just over 95% of them singletons, with 0.13% to 0.15% in the top ten. This CDR3 region has 13 residues. Trimming removed 5 bases from V and 3 bases from J; junction bases left unmatched: 5. Per germline, CDR1 DFQATT and CDR2 SNEGSKA (reference sequence).

This receptor was taken from a human donor with Susac syndrome. This chain joins TRBV20-1 and TRBJ2-7, with 9 bases lining up with TRBD1. The sequencing sample was made of CD4+ T cells from PBMCs. The CDR3 nucleotides read TGCAGTGCTCCGGGACAGGGTATCTACGAGCAGTACTTC. Translated, it gives CSAPGQGIYEQYF.